This T cell receptor (beta chain) was recorded in a study of blood T cell repertoires in COVID-19 (dated by TCRdb to 2019 to 2021). About the study as a whole: Samples from collaborators originated in the United States, Italy and Spain and spanned both the acute and convalescent phases of COVID-19. The prospective study material was composed of cDNA or gDNA derived from T cells, B-cell-depleted T cells, or PBMCs. Deeply sampled blood TCRbeta repertoires from subjects exposed to, actively infected with, or recovered from COVID-19 were included in the dataset. Nearly every sample came with metadata listing a de-identified subject ID, COVID-19 status, age in years and sex. HLA class I and class II types, where available, came from metadata supplied by the sample provider rather than from assay-based typing. Samples came from the ongoing ImmuneRACE study (first 160 participants) plus 1,254 subjects from 6 global collaborators. The repertoires were released in a freely available public database intended as a resource for research on the immune response to SARS-CoV-2. General study outcomes and caveats: The amount of clinical and demographic metadata varied by source and participant and was provided uncurated.

This clone appeared a single time. Its binding antigen is unknown. No per-base quality is available; no much larger clone lies one base away. Collaborating institutions collected whole blood in K2EDTA tubes following their own protocols. For TCRbeta analysis, collaborators shipped samples as frozen whole blood, isolated PBMCs, or DNA extracted from either of those sample types. V ends up 11 bases short and J 3 bases short, with an unmatched junction base count of 10. CDR1 is given as LNHDA and CDR2 as SQIVND, both from the germline V gene (reference sequence). There are 15 amino acids in the CDR3, from cysteine to phenylalanine inclusive. Only the CDR3 portion is preserved as DNA: 45 bases, with reading frame beginning at the first base. TCRbeta CDR3 regions were amplified from genomic DNA using the immunoSEQ Assay, a bias-controlled multiplex PCR. The paper's data handling went like this. The number of nucleated cells in each sample was estimated by amplification of reference gene primers within the assay. To quantify the absolute abundance of each unique TCRbeta CDR3 rearrangement, sequence reads were collapsed and filtered. For each sample, productive Simpson clonality was calculated by taking the square root of Simpson's diversity index across productive rearrangements. As stored in TCRdb, this immuneACCESS dataset retains in-frame rearrangements with V and J assigned. A fraction of the clones does not appear; measured against another copy, unresolved V genes explain less than half of the discrepancy, and the remainder lacks a known reason. The V and J calls and clone size were taken over from that table, and D and trimming were inferred from the DNA. Within this sample are 190,000 or so clones, with around 80% of them counted one time only. About 2.8% of the sample is in the top ten clones.

The receptor comes from an elderly woman with active or convalescent COVID-19. Sequencing used peripheral blood. Here the chain combines TRBV19 and TRBJ2-2, with 9 middle bases fitting TRBD2. CDR3 sequence: CALRAGGPDTGELFF. The DNA is as follows: TGTGCCCTACGCGCGGGGGGGCCGGACACCGGGGAGCTGTTTTTT.